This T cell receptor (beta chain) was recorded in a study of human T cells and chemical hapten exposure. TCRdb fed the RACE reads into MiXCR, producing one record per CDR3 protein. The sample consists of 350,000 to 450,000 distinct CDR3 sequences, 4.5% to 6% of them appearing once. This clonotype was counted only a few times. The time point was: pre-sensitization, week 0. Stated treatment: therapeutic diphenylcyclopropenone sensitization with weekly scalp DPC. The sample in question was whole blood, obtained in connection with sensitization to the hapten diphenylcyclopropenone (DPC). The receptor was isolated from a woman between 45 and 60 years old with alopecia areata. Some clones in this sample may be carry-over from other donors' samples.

As DNA, the CDR3 is TGTGCCAGCAGTTACTCGTCCAGGACCACCCAAGAGACCCAGTACTTC. It yields the protein CASSYSSRTTQETQYF. This sequence joins TRBV6-5 and TRBJ2-5; no clear D. Trimming cost V 0 bases and J 1 base, with 12 bases left between them. The CDR3 is 16 amino acids. Per the germline V gene, CDR1 is MNHEY and CDR2 is SVGAGI.